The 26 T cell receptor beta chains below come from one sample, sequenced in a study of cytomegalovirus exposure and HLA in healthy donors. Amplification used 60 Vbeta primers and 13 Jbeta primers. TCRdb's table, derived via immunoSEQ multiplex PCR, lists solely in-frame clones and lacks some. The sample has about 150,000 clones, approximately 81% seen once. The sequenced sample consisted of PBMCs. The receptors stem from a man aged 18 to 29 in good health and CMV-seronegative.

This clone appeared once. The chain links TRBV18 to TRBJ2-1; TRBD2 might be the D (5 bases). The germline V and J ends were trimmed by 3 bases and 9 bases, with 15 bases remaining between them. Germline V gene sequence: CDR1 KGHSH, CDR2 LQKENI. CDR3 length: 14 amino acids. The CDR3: CASSPDSLRGEQFF. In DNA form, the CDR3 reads TGTGCCAGCTCACCGGACTCTTTACGGGGTGAGCAGTTCTTC. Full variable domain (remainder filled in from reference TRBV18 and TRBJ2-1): NAGVMQNPRHLVRRRGQEARLRCSPMKGHSHVYWYRQLPEEGLKFMVYLQKENIIDESGMPKERFSAEFPKEGPSILRIQQVVRGDSAAYFCASSPDSLRGEQFFGPGTRLTVL.

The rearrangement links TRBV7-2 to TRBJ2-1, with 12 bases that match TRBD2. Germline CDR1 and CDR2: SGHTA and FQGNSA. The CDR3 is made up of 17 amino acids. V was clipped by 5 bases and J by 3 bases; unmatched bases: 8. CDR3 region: CASSGRLAGVVYNEQFF. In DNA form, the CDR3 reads TGTGCCAGCAGCGGACGACTAGCGGGAGTTGTCTACAATGAGCAGTTCTTC.

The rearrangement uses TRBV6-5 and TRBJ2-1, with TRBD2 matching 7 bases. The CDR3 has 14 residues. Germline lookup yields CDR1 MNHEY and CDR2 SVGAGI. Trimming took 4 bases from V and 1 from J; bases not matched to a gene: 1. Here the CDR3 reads CASSLAGSYNEQFF. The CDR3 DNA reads TGTGCCAGCAGTTTAGCGGGTTCCTACAATGAGCAGTTCTTC.

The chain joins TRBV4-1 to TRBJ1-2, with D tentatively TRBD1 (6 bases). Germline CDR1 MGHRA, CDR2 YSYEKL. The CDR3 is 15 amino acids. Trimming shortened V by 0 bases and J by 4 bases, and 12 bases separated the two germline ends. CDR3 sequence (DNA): TGCGCCAGCAGCCAAGACTCAGGGGAAGTCTATGGCTACACCTTC. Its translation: CASSQDSGEVYGYTF.

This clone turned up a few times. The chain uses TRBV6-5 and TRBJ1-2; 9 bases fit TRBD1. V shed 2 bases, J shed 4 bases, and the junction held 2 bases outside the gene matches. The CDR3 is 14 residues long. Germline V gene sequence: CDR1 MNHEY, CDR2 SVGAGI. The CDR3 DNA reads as TGTGCCAGCAGTTACAGGGACAGGGCCTATGGCTACACCTTC. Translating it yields CASSYRDRAYGYTF.

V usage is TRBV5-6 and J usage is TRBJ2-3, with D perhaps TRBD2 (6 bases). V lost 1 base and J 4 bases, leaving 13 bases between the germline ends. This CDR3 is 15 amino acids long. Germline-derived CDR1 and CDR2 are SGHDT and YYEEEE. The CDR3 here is CASSLRREDADTQYF. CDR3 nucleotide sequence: TGTGCCAGCAGCTTGCGGAGGGAGGACGCAGATACGCAGTATTTT.

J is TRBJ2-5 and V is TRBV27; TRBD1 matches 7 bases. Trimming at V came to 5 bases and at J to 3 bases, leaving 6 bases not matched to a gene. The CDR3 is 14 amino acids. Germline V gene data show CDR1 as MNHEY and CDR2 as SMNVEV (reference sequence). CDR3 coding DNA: TGTGCCAGCAGTGACACCGGGACAGAAGAGACCCAGTACTTC. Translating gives CASSDTGTEETQYF.

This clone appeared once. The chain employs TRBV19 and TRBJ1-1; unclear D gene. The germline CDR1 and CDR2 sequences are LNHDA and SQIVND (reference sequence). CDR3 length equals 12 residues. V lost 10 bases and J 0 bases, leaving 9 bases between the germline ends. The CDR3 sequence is CATSGMNTEAFF. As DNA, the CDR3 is TGTGCCACCTCGGGTATGAACACTGAAGCTTTCTTT. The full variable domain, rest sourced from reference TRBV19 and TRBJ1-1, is DGGITQSPKYLFRKEGQNVTLSCEQNLNHDAMYWYRQDPGQGLRLIYYSQIVNDFQKGDIAEGYSVSREKKESFPLTVTSAQKNPTAFYLCATSGMNTEAFFGQGTRLTVV.

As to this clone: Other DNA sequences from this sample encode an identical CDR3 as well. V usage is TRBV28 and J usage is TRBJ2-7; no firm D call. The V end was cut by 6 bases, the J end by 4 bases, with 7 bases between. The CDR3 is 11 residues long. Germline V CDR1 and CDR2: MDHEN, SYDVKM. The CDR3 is CASSPLYEQYF. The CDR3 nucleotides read TGTGCCAGCAGCCCCCTGTACGAGCAGTACTTC.

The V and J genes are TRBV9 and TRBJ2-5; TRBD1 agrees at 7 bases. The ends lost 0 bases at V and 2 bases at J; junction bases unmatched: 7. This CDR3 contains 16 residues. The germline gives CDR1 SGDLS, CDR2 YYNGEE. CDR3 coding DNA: TGTGCCAGCAGCGTAGGAGGGGGCAGGCCTCAAGAGACCCAGTACTTC. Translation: CASSVGGGRPQETQYF.

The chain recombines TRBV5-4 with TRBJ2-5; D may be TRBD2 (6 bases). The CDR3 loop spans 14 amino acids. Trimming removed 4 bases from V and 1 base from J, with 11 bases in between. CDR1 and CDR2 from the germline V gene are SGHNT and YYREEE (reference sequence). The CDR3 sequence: CASSRFGSQETQYF. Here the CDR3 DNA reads TGTGCCAGCAGCCGATTCGGGAGCCAAGAGACCCAGTACTTC.

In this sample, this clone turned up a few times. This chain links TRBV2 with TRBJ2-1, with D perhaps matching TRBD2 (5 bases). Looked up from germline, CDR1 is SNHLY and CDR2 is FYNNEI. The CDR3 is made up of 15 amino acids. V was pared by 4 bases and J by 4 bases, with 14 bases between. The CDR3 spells CASSVSGNAYNEQFF. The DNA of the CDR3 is TGTGCCAGCAGTGTTTCCGGGAACGCGTACAATGAGCAGTTCTTC. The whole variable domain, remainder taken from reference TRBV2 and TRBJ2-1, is EPEVTQTPSHQVTQMGQEVILRCVPISNHLYFYWYRQILGQKVEFLVSFYNNEISEKSEIFDDQFSVERPDGSNFTLKIRSTKLEDSAMYFCASSVSGNAYNEQFFGPGTRLTVL.

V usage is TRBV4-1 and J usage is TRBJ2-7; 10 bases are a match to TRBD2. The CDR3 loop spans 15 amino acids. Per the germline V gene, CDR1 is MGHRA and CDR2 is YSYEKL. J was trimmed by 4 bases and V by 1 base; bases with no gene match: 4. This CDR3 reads CASSQGLAGVYEQYF. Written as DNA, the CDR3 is TGCGCCAGCAGCCAAGGGCTAGCGGGAGTTTACGAGCAGTACTTC.

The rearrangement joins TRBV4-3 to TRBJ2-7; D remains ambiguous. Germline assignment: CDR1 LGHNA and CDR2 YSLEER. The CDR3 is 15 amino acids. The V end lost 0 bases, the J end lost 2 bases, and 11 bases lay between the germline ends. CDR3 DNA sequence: TGCGCCAGCAGCCAAGATACGGAGCCGGCCTACGAGCAGTACTTC. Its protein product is CASSQDTEPAYEQYF.

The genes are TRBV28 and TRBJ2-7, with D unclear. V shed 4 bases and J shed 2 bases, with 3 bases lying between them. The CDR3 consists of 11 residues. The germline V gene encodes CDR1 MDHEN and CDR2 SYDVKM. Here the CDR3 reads CASSSAYEQYF. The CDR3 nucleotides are TGTGCCAGCAGTTCGGCCTACGAGCAGTACTTC.

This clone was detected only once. The CDR3 DNA sequence: TGTGCCAGCAGCTACAGGGTGAACACTGAAGCTTTCTTT. Amino acid sequence: CASSYRVNTEAFF. The chain employs TRBV27 and TRBJ1-1; possibly TRBD1 for D (6 bases). This CDR3 comprises 13 residues. CDR1 and CDR2 from the germline V gene are MNHEY and SMNVEV (reference sequence). V lost 6 bases and J 0 bases, leaving 8 bases between the germline ends.

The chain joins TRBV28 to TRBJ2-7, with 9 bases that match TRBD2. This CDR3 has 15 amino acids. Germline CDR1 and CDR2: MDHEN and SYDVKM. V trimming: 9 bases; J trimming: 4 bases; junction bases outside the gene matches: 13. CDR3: CASNEGGRAVYEQYF. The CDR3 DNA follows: TGTGCCAGTAACGAGGGCGGGAGGGCCGTGTACGAGCAGTACTTC.

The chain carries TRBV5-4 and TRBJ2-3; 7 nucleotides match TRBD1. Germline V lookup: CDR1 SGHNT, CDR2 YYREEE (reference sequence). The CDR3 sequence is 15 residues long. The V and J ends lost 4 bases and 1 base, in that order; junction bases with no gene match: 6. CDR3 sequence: CASSPRDSGTDTQYF. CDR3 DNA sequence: TGTGCCAGCAGCCCTAGGGACAGCGGCACAGATACGCAGTATTTT.

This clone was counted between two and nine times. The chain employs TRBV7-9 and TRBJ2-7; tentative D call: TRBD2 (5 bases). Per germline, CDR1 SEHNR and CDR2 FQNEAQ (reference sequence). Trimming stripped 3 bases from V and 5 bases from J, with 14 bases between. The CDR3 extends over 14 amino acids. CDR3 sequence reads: CASSFEGEPNEQYF. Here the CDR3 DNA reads TGTGCCAGCAGCTTCGAGGGAGAGCCGAACGAGCAGTACTTC.

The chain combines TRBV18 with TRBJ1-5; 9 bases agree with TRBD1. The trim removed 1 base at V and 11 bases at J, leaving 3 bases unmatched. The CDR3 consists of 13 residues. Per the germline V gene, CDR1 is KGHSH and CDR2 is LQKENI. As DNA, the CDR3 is TGTGCCAGCTCACCACAGGACAGGGGCGCCCAGCATTTT. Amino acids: CASSPQDRGAQHF.

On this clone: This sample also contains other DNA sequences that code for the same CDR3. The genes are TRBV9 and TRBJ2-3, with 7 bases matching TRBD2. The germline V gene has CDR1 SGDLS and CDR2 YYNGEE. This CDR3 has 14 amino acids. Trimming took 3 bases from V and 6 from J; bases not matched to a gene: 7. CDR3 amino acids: CASSASGKLDTQYF. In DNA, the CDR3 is TGTGCCAGCAGCGCCAGCGGGAAATTGGATACGCAGTATTTT.

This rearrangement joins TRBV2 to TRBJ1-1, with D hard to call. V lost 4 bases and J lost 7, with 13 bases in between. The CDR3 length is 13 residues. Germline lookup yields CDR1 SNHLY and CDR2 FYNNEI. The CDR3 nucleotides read TGTGCCAGCAGTGTTACTCCCCTCCTTGAAGCTTTCTTT. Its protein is CASSVTPLLEAFF.

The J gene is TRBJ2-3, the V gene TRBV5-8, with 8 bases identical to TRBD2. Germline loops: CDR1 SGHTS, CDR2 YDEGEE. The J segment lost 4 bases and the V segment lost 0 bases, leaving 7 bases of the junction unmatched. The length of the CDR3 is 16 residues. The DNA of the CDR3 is TGTGCCAGCAGCTTGGAGGGACTAGGCTTCCCAGATACGCAGTATTTT. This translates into CASSLEGLGFPDTQYF.

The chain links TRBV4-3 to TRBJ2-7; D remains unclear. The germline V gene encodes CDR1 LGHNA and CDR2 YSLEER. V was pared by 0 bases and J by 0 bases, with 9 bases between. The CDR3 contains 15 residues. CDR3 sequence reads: CASSQDPASSYEQYF. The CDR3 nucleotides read TGCGCCAGCAGCCAAGATCCAGCGAGCTCCTACGAGCAGTACTTC.

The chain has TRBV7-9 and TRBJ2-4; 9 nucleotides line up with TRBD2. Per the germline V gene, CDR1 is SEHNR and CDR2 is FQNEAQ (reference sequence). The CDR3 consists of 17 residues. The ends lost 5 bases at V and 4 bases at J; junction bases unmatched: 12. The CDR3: CASSLPRISGGKNIQYF. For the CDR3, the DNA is TGTGCCAGCAGCCTACCCAGAATAAGCGGGGGGAAAAACATTCAGTACTTC.

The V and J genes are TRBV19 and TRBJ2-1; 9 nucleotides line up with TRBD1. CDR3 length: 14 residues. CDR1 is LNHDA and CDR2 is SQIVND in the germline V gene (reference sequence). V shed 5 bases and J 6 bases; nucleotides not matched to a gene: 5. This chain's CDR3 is CASSWGTGRNEQFF. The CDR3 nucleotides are TGTGCCAGTAGTTGGGGGACAGGGCGCAATGAGCAGTTCTTC.